This T cell receptor beta chain was identified during a study of T cells in Graves' hyperthyroidism and ophthalmopathy (dated by TCRdb to between 2018 and 2021). With regard to the full study: Peripheral blood samples were taken at initial diagnosis, before any treatment was given. A discovery cohort of about 96 patients, 43 with Graves' ophthalmopathy and 55 to 60 with stable Graves' hyperthyroidism, was used to find distinguishing TCR V-J signatures. The paper describes TCR Vbeta CDR3 sequencing of 130 to 150 peripheral blood samples, made up of roughly 40 ophthalmopathy patients, approximately 73 hyperthyroidism patients and 17 progressor patients. Following sampling, methimazole starting at 30 mg daily was given to hyperthyroidism patients, and high-dose intravenous methylprednisolone was given to ophthalmopathy patients. The study also compared thyroid tissue and blood T-cell repertoires from roughly 6 Graves' hyperthyroidism patients. The roughly 100 discovery patients were randomly divided into training and test sets at a 7:3 ratio. Prospective prediction of ophthalmopathy was tested in an independent validation cohort consisting of roughly 19 hyperthyroidism patients and 17 patients who later progressed to ophthalmopathy.

The TCR beta CDR3 regions were amplified from RNA transcripts. A first-round RT-PCR of the TCR CDR3 used the HTBI primer set with the Qiagen OneStep RT-PCR kit. Libraries were constructed in a second round of multiplex PCR, after which size selection and purification were carried out. Sequencing of the libraries was done on an Illumina HiSeq2000 using paired-end 100 bp reads. Per the source publication's procedure: Raw data were processed with SOAPnuke, discarding reads with adapters, uncalled bases, mean Phred below 15, or no exact constant-primer or identifier match. High-quality paired reads were merged with COPE v1.2.5, and unique nucleotide sequences were defined as clonotypes. MiTCR v1.1 was used to align clonotypes to the IMGT TRBV, TRBD and TRBJ reference segments. The analysis was restricted to V-J combinations with a frequency above 0.0001, which together covered approximately 99% of the repertoires. A TCS score was defined as the ratio of F50 (clonal expansion) to E x V (chaos), with BLOSUM62-based TCRdist applied between CDR3 peptides within each V-J. Welch's t-statistics and random forest reduced roughly 500 V-J features to under 15, which were used in a naive Bayes classifier (R e1071). TCRdb applied fastp at Q25 and MiXCR to the public reads, then kept only in-frame beta chains. One record per CDR3 amino acid sequence lists the most common genes and DNA. The V and J calls and clone size come from TCRdb's table, not from the authors' own analysis. The sample table contains under 200,000 distinct CDR3 sequences; only one count was recorded for roughly 10% of them. The leading ten clones occupy around 21% of the sample.

CDR1 and CDR2 are read off the germline V gene (reference sequence) as GTSNPN and SVGIG. The CDR3 numbers 14 residues from cysteine through phenylalanine. The retained sequence is limited to the CDR3, 42 bases, with the frame set at the first base. V was cut back by 4 bases and J by 6 bases, leaving a gap of 16 bases between them. Hyperthyroidism patients were aged 18 to 65 years and newly diagnosed, with disease duration of less than 2 months. The study excluded patients with uncontrolled infections, other autoimmune diseases, pregnancy or lactation. Diagnoses were established on the basis of clinical symptoms, serum thyroxine and TRAb, thyroid ultrasound, and orbital computed tomography. For progressor patients, blood was drawn at the first diagnosis of hyperthyroidism, before any ophthalmopathy symptoms had appeared. PBMCs were isolated from approximately 10 ml of fresh peripheral blood by Ficoll-Paque density gradient centrifugation. Patients classed as progressors first received a Graves' hyperthyroidism diagnosis and then went on to develop ophthalmopathy during follow-up. Trizol reagent was used to extract total RNA, and RNA quality was then checked on an Agilent 2100 Bioanalyzer.

This clonotype has just a few counts. The antigen it binds to is not known. Base qualities are not at hand, and no much larger clone is one base apart. On the study overall, not on this receptor specifically: A model built on a 13 V-J signature distinguished ophthalmopathy from stable hyperthyroidism, reaching approximately 89% sensitivity and around 81% specificity in cross-validation and 80%/75% in testing. Most expanded thyroid clonotypes (frequency above 0.001) were also detected in blood, a finding suggesting that blood repertoires may reflect thyroid immune responses. In validation, progression to ophthalmopathy was predicted by the model with 70.59% sensitivity and 72% to 85% specificity, a median of roughly 6 months before onset. Sample size was not statistically predetermined, and blinding of investigators to group allocation was not performed.

The receptor chain draws on TRBV30 and TRBJ1-5; TRBD1 is possibly the D segment (5 matching bases). Sequencing was performed on blood. The origin of this receptor is a woman between 18 and 29 years old with Graves' hyperthyroidism that later progressed to Graves' ophthalmopathy. Here is the DNA: TGTGCCTGGACCGAGAGTGGAGGGGCTCAGCCCCAGCATTTT. Translated, this gives CAWTESGGAQPQHF.